This T cell receptor (beta chain) was sequenced for a study of cytomegalovirus exposure and HLA in healthy donors listed by TCRdb under 2017. Notes on the research overall: According to an earlier analysis of 550 to 750 of the donors, 150 million to 200 million T cells yielded 120 million or so unique TCR beta sequences and less than 300 Gb of sequence data. High-throughput TCR immunosequencing, statistical association of individual TCRs with disease status, and machine learning were combined to predict cytomegalovirus infection status. Because of strong linkage in the cohort, four or five DR-DQ haplotypes were treated as single units for association and clustering. Rather than using new phenotypic data, the later analysis identified candidate immune exposures from TCR beta sequences and from how often those sequences occurred across donors. The study aimed to test whether signatures of past pathogen exposure could be identified by cataloging public T cell receptors. An early release that covered about 600 HLA-typed donors contained about 300 gigabases of sequencing data and around 80 million unique TCR sequences. An earlier analysis of approximately 580 of the donors used high-throughput TCR beta sequencing to judge whether each TCR beta V gene segment behaved as functional or pseudogenic. The T cell repertoires of around 670 subjects were profiled by immunosequencing and related to cytomegalovirus serostatus. Typing coverage varied by locus: about 620-640 donors for A, B, C, DRB1 and DQB1; 500 to 550 for DQA1; around 570 for DPA1; 450 to 480 for DPB1. Along with the roughly 700-subject first cohort, a separate validation cohort of roughly 110 different subjects was used. Donor age, sex, ethnicity and CMV serostatus were compiled together with the repertoire data. Among the roughly 400 genotyped donors, approximately 76% belonged to the genetic ancestry cluster associated with self-reported Caucasian donors. Every repertoire in the discovery cohort had been generated on one and the same sequencing platform. HLA typing included class I and class II loci at four-digit resolution. To study patterns of TCR occurrence, a later analysis re-analyzed previously published TCR beta repertoires from 700 or so donors and added high-resolution HLA genotyping. Among some 400 genotyped donors of the cohort, an average of roughly 230,000 unique TCR beta nucleotide sequences was sequenced per donor, of which 15% to 20% were non-productive. Genome-wide SNP genotypes for about 55% of the 666 donors were used in a later genetic analysis, which treated that subset as a discovery cohort.

What the authors observed across the whole study: The cohort was sequenced for TCR beta chains only, and without alpha or paired-chain data the features that could be detected were limited. A further reported finding was that TCR beta sequences accurately predicted the HLA-A and HLA-B alleles for most subjects in the first cohort. A later analysis associated about 17,000 TCR beta sequences with specific HLA alleles at a false discovery rate of 0.05. Roughly uniform sequencing depth across donors was assumed in presence/absence analyses, although this assumption may not hold. When HLA alleles, especially DR and DQ, strongly co-occurred, attributing TCR associations to individual alleles was difficult. Compared with the roughly 670-donor mean, donors in an Asian-associated ancestry cluster had fewer N-insertions in productive TCRs, according to a later genetic analysis. A later analysis found that TCR association rates varied across HLA loci, with DRB1 alleles showing the most associated TCRs and HLA-C alleles the fewest. A group of highly shared sequence variants was considered likely to be a technical artifact of the sequencing pipeline. According to a later analysis, most CMV-associated TCR beta chains appeared to be HLA-restricted, and the HLA associations seemed to be driven largely by CMV exposure. Because HLA typing was unavailable for some donors at each locus, only the typed subset was used in association tests. Across donors, most TCR sequences were observed very rarely, whereas some public TCRs were present in many individuals. It was suggested by the authors that the approach could potentially be generalized to other disease states and immunological phenotypes. In both the original and validation cohorts, the classifier was reported to diagnose cytomegalovirus status with high specificity and sensitivity. V-gene and J-gene trimming of TCR beta chains was associated with a missense DCLRE1C variant in a later genetic analysis, and the association was replicated in an independent cohort. Broadly in line with IMGT annotations, most TCR beta V segments showed up in productive rearrangements about 87% or about 30% of the time in an earlier analysis of 587 of the donors. According to a later analysis, parvovirus B19, influenza, CMV and Epstein-Barr virus appeared linked to several top co-occurrence clusters. Correlated functional status among segregating V segments might be attributable to linkage disequilibrium, but an unknown experimental factor could not be ruled out. Because the 87-base-pair reads could not distinguish some IMGT-functional V segments, including TRBV6-2 and TRBV6-3, those segments were excluded. In a later analysis, HLA-associated TCR beta chains were found to be more clonally expanded and to have lower generation probabilities than equally common non-associated chains. A total of roughly 160 TCR beta chains were listed by the study as associated with cytomegalovirus. Three of the identified cytomegalovirus-associated TCR beta chains were confirmed in vitro to be specific for cytomegalovirus antigens. Because counts were too low, some 17 rarely observed V segments, including chromosome 9 orphons, were left out of the earlier analysis of roughly 600 of the donors. For the cohort, immune exposure information was limited to CMV serostatus.

Notes on this clone: Its recognized antigen is unknown. Base qualities were left out, and no much larger clone turns up one base away.

Preparation of the library involved the immunoSEQ multiplex PCR assay. The multiplex PCR relied on a mix of 60 forward primers for TCR Vbeta segments and 13 reverse primers for TCR Jbeta segments. A multiplex PCR assay on genomic DNA amplified the CDR3 region of rearranged TCR beta genes. The Illumina HiSeq System was used to sequence the amplified TCR beta libraries as 87-base-pair reads. The authors' analysis ran thus. A later analysis counted around 72 million unique TCR beta chains across the 670 or so repertoires, and 10 million to 11 million of these chains were shared by at least two donors. Raw reads were error-corrected and collapsed into unique sequences by a nearest-neighbor algorithm in which closely related sequences were merged to remove PCR and sequencing errors. CDR3 sequences were aligned to IMGT reference sequences to assign V, D and J gene segments. For a sequence to be retained, a match of at least six nucleotides to both a V gene segment and a J gene segment was required. A rearrangement counted as productive if the CDR3 had no stop codons and remained in frame with V and J, and every other rearrangement counted as non-productive. CDR3 was defined according to IMGT convention as the region running from the second conserved V-encoded cysteine to the conserved J-encoded phenylalanine. Sequences without an unambiguous match to a single V gene segment were excluded from the earlier analysis of 450 to 650 of the donors. In an earlier analysis of approximately 550 of the donors, V segments were called functional above 56.7% productive rearrangements and were called segregating when the between-donor standard deviation exceeded 5%. To diagnose cytomegalovirus status from the catalog of TCR beta chain sequences, a statistical classification framework was built. In a later analysis, TCR nucleotide sequences were compared against IMGT/GENE-DB human TR gene sequences so that V and J genes could be assigned. Using the TCRdist pipeline, a later analysis assigned CDR3 sequences along with most-parsimonious VDJ recombination scenarios. In a later analysis, every TCR beta chain was defined by the combination of its CDR3 amino acid sequence and its V-gene family, and reads without a unique V-gene family were dropped. In a later analysis, 500 to 700 highly shared, low-generation-probability nucleotide sequences were removed to address suspected cross-contamination and a sequencing artifact. In a later analysis, a clonal expansion index was calculated for each public chain from normalized within-repertoire ranks of inferred template counts. In a later analysis, generation probabilities were computed using a VDJ recombination model fitted to out-of-frame rearrangements, and the results were checked against IGoR. Hypergeometric tests were used in a later analysis to score TCR-TCR, TCR-HLA and TCR-CMV co-occurrence, with a repertoire-size bias correction applied to the TCR pairs. To estimate false discovery rates, a later analysis permuted the HLA or CMV assignments 20 times. In a later analysis, co-occurring TCRs were grouped with DBSCAN, and TCRdist sequence similarity was added when clustering was performed within HLA-allele-positive subsets. Repertoires with fewer than 30,000 or more than 120,000 public chains were left out of co-occurrence clustering, as were five repertoires with anomalous nucleotide sharing. TCRdb's version of the immuneACCESS table is confined to in-frame rearrangements and falls short of the full clone set. An unresolved V gene accounts for under half of the shortfall where checked; the remainder is of unknown origin. For V, J and clone size, that table is used; D and trimming come from the DNA. The sample yields 60,000 to 70,000 clones; 80% to 90% were counted once. The ten largest clones take up around 2.9% of the sample.

In total, fewer than 750 healthy bone marrow donors made up the cohort. All cohort members were sampled while nominally healthy, although unrecorded immune exposures were likely present. The donor tested CMV seronegative and was one of the 352 seronegative cohort members. Every donor gave a peripheral blood sample, and the peripheral blood mononuclear cells from that sample were used for TCR beta sequencing. Genomic DNA extraction from the blood cell samples was performed with the Qiagen DNeasy Blood Extraction Kit. Taken from cysteine to phenylalanine, the CDR3 has 15 residues. Of the read, only the CDR3 DNA is kept; its 45 bases are in frame from base 1.

The chain was built from TRBV21-1 and TRBJ2-1; the D call in the table, TRBD2, was not verified against the DNA. TRBV21-1 is an annotated pseudogene. The sample was PBMCs. The clonotype originates from a woman aged 25 to 39 in good health and CMV-seronegative. The nucleotide sequence is given as TGTGCCAACACCAGACTAGCTCGGCGTGACAATGAGCAGTTCTTC. Its amino acids are CANTRLARRDNEQFF.